This passage covers 20 T cell receptor beta chains from one sample sequenced in a study of shared clonotypes between healthy human individuals. Clones were sequenced by immunoSEQ multiplex PCR, and TCRdb holds only the in-frame ones, with some missing. Of around 200,000 clones listed, approximately 62% are singletons. What was sequenced was memory CD4+ T cells sorted from blood. Subset meaning: CD45RA-negative fraction. These receptors were obtained from a man under 40 in good health.

The genes are TRBV27 and TRBJ1-2; maybe TRBD1 (6 bases). Germline V gives CDR1 MNHEY, CDR2 SMNVEV (reference sequence). The V end was cut by 1 base, the J end by 6 bases, with 18 bases between. The CDR3 runs to 16 residues. CDR3 region: CASSLYRGGTSHGYTF. The CDR3 nucleotides are TGTGCCAGCAGTTTATATCGGGGGGGCACGTCTCATGGCTACACCTTC.

The CDR3 protein is CSARGSTTLYNEQFF. The CDR3 bases are TGCAGCGCCCGGGGTTCTACCACGCTTTACAATGAGCAGTTCTTC. The genes are TRBV29-1 and TRBJ2-1, with D possibly matching TRBD2 (5 bases). The V end lost 7 bases, the J end lost 4 bases, and 20 bases lay between the germline ends. CDR3 length: 15 residues. CDR1 and CDR2 from the germline V gene are SQVTM and ANQGSEA.

A few counts support this clone. The J gene is TRBJ1-5, the V gene TRBV18; 9 nucleotides match TRBD1. Looked up from germline, CDR1 is KGHSH and CDR2 is LQKENI. CDR3 size: 13 residues. Germline trimming cut 4 bases from V and 7 bases from J; bases unmatched to any gene: 2. CDR3 region: CASSRDREQPQHF. CDR3 coding DNA: TGTGCCAGCTCACGGGACAGGGAACAGCCCCAGCATTTT.

This chain joins TRBV7-2 and TRBJ1-1; maybe TRBD1 (5 bases). The germline CDR1 and CDR2 sequences are SGHTA and FQGNSA. This CDR3 contains 13 residues. Between the trimmed V and J ends, which lost 5 bases and 6 bases, there was a span of 13 bases. The CDR3 coding sequence is TGTGCCAGCAGCAACCCAGGGTCCGCTGAAGCTTTCTTT. This gives the protein CASSNPGSAEAFF.

V gene TRBV7-3 combines with J gene TRBJ1-2; D not certain. From germline, CDR1 is SGHTA and CDR2 FQGTGA. CDR3 length: 13 residues. The V end lost 4 bases, the J end lost 8 bases, and 14 bases lay between the germline ends. Here the CDR3 reads CASSYRNLGGYTF. The DNA of the CDR3 is TGTGCCAGCAGCTACCGTAACCTAGGGGGCTACACCTTC.

V is TRBV5-1 and J is TRBJ2-5; TRBD1 matches at 8 bases. V trimming: 4 bases; J trimming: 5 bases; junction bases outside the gene matches: 4. Germline assignment: CDR1 SGHRS and CDR2 YFSETQ. CDR3 length: 13 residues. The chain's CDR3 is CASSPDRGETQYF. In nucleotides, the CDR3 is TGCGCCAGCAGCCCCGACAGGGGCGAGACCCAGTACTTC.

This clone was recorded many times. The rearrangement uses TRBV7-8 and TRBJ2-7; 9 nucleotides align to TRBD1. CDR3 size: 17 residues. Trimming at V came to 2 bases and at J to 1 base, leaving 9 bases not matched to a gene. CDR1 and CDR2 from the germline V gene are SGHVS and FQNEAQ. CDR3: CASSLRIRDRASYEQYF. DNA for the CDR3: TGTGCCAGCAGCTTACGCATCCGGGACAGGGCGTCCTACGAGCAGTACTTC.

This chain connects TRBV18 to TRBJ2-7, with a possible D match to TRBD1 (7 bases). Trimming took 3 bases from V and 7 from J, leaving 22 bases between them. CDR1 is KGHSH and CDR2 is LQKENI in the germline V gene. The CDR3 has 16 amino acids. CDR3 coding DNA: TGTGCCAGCTCACCCCCAGGGGGGAGCCCTCTCGGGGAGCAGTACTTC. Translation gives CASSPPGGSPLGEQYF.

In its sample, this clone was seen a few times. The rearrangement joins TRBV7-8 to TRBJ2-5; 11 nucleotides align to TRBD2. The ends lost 1 base at V and 5 bases at J; junction bases unmatched: 9. This CDR3 has 17 amino acids. The V gene's germline CDR1 is SGHVS and CDR2 FQNEAQ. CDR3 DNA sequence: TGTGCCAGCAGCTTAGGGTCCGTAGCGGGAGGGCAGGAGACCCAGTACTTC. Protein product: CASSLGSVAGGQETQYF.

The chain is built from TRBV7-2 and TRBJ2-4; no definite D call. Deletions cut 5 bases from V and 0 bases from J, with 11 bases between. The CDR3 totals 15 residues. The V gene's germline CDR1 is SGHTA and CDR2 FQGNSA. The CDR3 here is CASSPAGLAKNIQYF. CDR3 bases: TGTGCCAGCAGCCCCGCCGGCCTAGCCAAAAACATTCAGTACTTC.

The chain links TRBV7-8 to TRBJ2-2, with D perhaps matching TRBD1 (5 bases). Germline-derived CDR1 and CDR2 are SGHVS and FQNEAQ. The CDR3 runs 13 residues. The V end lost 6 bases, the J end lost 6 bases, and 11 bases lay between the germline ends. The CDR3 loop is CASSSPRAGELFF. DNA for the CDR3: TGTGCCAGCAGTTCGCCCAGGGCCGGGGAGCTGTTTTTT.

The chain joins TRBV5-1 to TRBJ2-1; possibly TRBD1 or TRBD2 for D (6 bases each). V was trimmed by 6 bases and J by 8 bases, leaving 18 bases between them. Germline CDR1 is SGHRS and CDR2 is YFSETQ. The CDR3 extends over 14 amino acids. The CDR3 DNA reads as TGCGCCAGCACCTTAACGACGGGGGCGTATGAGCAGTTCTTC. It is translated as CASTLTTGAYEQFF.

The rearrangement uses TRBV27 and TRBJ2-2; D may be TRBD1 (5 bases). Germline V lookup: CDR1 MNHEY, CDR2 SMNVEV (reference sequence). V lost 3 bases and J 2 bases, leaving 13 bases between the germline ends. CDR3 length: 16 amino acids. CDR3 region: CASSFSGWRNTGELFF. The CDR3 bases are TGTGCCAGCAGTTTCTCAGGGTGGAGAAACACCGGGGAGCTGTTTTTT.

This rearrangement joins TRBV30 to TRBJ1-2, with 8 bases matching TRBD1. Germline loops: CDR1 GTSNPN, CDR2 SVGIG (reference sequence). V lost 6 bases and J lost 4; bases outside the gene matches: 10. This CDR3 is built from 14 residues. The DNA for the CDR3 is TGTGCCTGTCCCCGTCGGGACAGGTCCTATGGCTACACCTTC. Its translation: CACPRRDRSYGYTF.

The chain is built from TRBV5-5 and TRBJ2-3, with D perhaps TRBD2 (6 bases). Deletions cut 3 bases from V and 2 bases from J, with 10 bases between. CDR3 size: 14 residues. From germline, CDR1 is SGHKS and CDR2 YYEKEE (reference sequence). CDR3: CASSWGVTTDTQYF. The CDR3, as DNA: TGTGCCAGCAGCTGGGGGGTGACCACAGATACGCAGTATTTT.

This chain links TRBV6-5 with TRBJ2-3; TRBD2 might be the D (5 bases). Germline V gene sequence: CDR1 MNHEY, CDR2 SVGAGI. The CDR3 loop spans 15 amino acids. With 6 bases removed from V and 0 bases from J, the gap between germline ends came to 13 bases. The DNA of the CDR3 is TGTGCCAGCAGGAGGACTGGAGCTAGCACAGATACGCAGTATTTT. Translation: CASRRTGASTDTQYF.

This clone has more than one count but fewer than ten. The V and J genes are TRBV6-5 and TRBJ2-2; TRBD2 matches 7 bases. Per the germline V gene, CDR1 is MNHEY and CDR2 is SVGAGI. V lost 4 bases and J lost 4; bases outside the gene matches: 9. The CDR3 consists of 16 residues. The CDR3 DNA sequence: TGTGCCAGCAGTTCCCCAAATAGCGGGTTCACCGGGGAGCTGTTTTTT. Translating gives CASSSPNSGFTGELFF.

This clone occurred a few times. The chain uses TRBV11-2 and TRBJ2-7; TRBD1 matches at 8 bases. The CDR3 runs to 14 residues. The ends lost 3 bases at V and 4 bases at J; junction bases unmatched: 5. Germline-derived CDR1 and CDR2 are SGHAT and FQNNGV. CDR3 sequence: CASSLGTGEYEQYF. CDR3 nucleotide sequence: TGTGCCAGCAGCTTGGGGACAGGAGAATACGAGCAGTACTTC.

V gene TRBV6-1 combines with J gene TRBJ2-7; tentatively, D is TRBD2 (5 bases). CDR1 and CDR2 from the germline V gene are MNHNS and SASEGT. Trimming left V 7 bases short and J 1 base short, with 17 bases between. This CDR3 spans 15 amino acids. The CDR3 region is CASTGRNGVSYEQYF. CDR3 sequence (DNA): TGTGCCAGCACCGGACGGAACGGGGTTTCCTACGAGCAGTACTTC.

This clone was found a few times. The chain recombines TRBV6-1 with TRBJ2-3; the match to TRBD2 covers 9 bases. The CDR3 is 17 amino acids. The germline V gene encodes CDR1 MNHNS and CDR2 SASEGT. V shed 2 bases, J shed 9 bases, and the junction held 15 bases outside the gene matches. The chain's CDR3 is CASSESPLAGVFGTQYF. CDR3 DNA: TGTGCCAGCAGTGAATCCCCACTAGCGGGTGTTTTCGGGACGCAGTATTTT.